A single sample gave rise to the 25 T cell receptor beta chains below, sequenced in a study of Graves' ophthalmopathy and Graves' hyperthyroidism. Amplification of TCR beta CDR3 regions used RNA transcripts. HTBI primers served in a first-round RT-PCR, which a second-round multiplex PCR followed. One entry per CDR3 protein results from TCRdb running MiXCR on the multiplex PCR reads. The profile shows tens of thousands of distinct CDR3 sequences, less than 65% of them singletons. Sequencing used peripheral blood. These receptors came from an adult woman with Graves' ophthalmopathy.

This clonotype has ten or more counts. The chain is built from TRBV3-1 and TRBJ2-1, with no clear D. The CDR3 sequence is 12 residues long. The V gene's germline CDR1 is LGHDT and CDR2 YNNKEL (reference sequence). The ends were cut back, 5 bases at V and 12 bases at J, with 14 bases in the middle. This chain's CDR3 is CASSSNSGGQFF. In DNA form, the CDR3 reads TGTGCCAGCAGCTCAAACTCGGGCGGGCAGTTCTTC.

This clonotype was seen at least ten times. V is TRBV30 and J is TRBJ2-7, with unresolved D. CDR3 length: 11 amino acids. Trimming pared 2 bases from V and 4 bases from J, leaving 6 bases between. Per germline, CDR1 GTSNPN and CDR2 SVGIG (reference sequence). CDR3 sequence reads: CAWSLTYEQYF. The CDR3 DNA reads as TGTGCCTGGAGTCTTACTTACGAGCAGTACTTC.

The chain links TRBV29-1 to TRBJ2-1; either TRBD1 or TRBD2 may fit D (5 bases each). The CDR3 loop spans 13 amino acids. The V end was cut by 6 bases, the J end by 4 bases, with 13 bases between. Germline values: CDR1 SQVTM, CDR2 ANQGSEA. The CDR3: CSVSGTIYNEQFF. The CDR3 DNA is TGCAGCGTCTCCGGGACGATATACAATGAGCAGTTCTTC.

This clonotype was picked up one time. A much larger clone sits a single nucleotide away, making a read error possible. The V call is TRBV11-3, the J call TRBJ2-1; no reliable D call. The CDR3 sequence is 13 residues long. Germline CDR1 reads SGHNT; CDR2 reads YENEEA. The DNA for the CDR3 is TGTGCCGGCAGCTTCGGGTCAATGAATGAGCAGCTCTTC. It translates to CAGSFGSMNEQLF. The variable domain in full, completed from reference TRBV11-3 and TRBJ2-1, reads EAGVVQSPRYKIIEKKQPVAFWCNPISGHNTLYWYLQNLGQGPELLIRYENEEAVDDSQLPKDRFSAERLKGVDSTLKIQPAELGDSAVYLCAGSFGSMNEQLFGPGTRLTVL.

This clonotype was counted many times. Written as DNA, the CDR3 is TGTGCCAGTAGTATGGGGGATACCAACACTGAAGCTTTCTTT. This gives the protein CASSMGDTNTEAFF. The chain uses TRBV19 and TRBJ1-1; D is possibly TRBD1 (5 bases). The V gene lost 3 bases and the J gene lost 2 bases, with 10 bases spanning the gap. The CDR3 has 14 amino acids. CDR1 and CDR2 (germline): LNHDA, SQIVND (reference sequence).

This clonotype showed up many times. This may arise from a read error, as a much more abundant clone is one base away. This chain links TRBV7-9 with TRBJ2-5, with D perhaps matching TRBD2 (6 bases). Trimming removed 2 bases from V and 5 bases from J, with 12 bases in between. Germline CDR1 is SEHNR and CDR2 is FQNEAQ (reference sequence). The CDR3 extends over 14 amino acids. CDR3 sequence: CASSLPGVEETQYF. CDR3 nucleotides: TGTGCCAGCAGCTTACCGGGAGTGGAGGAGACCCAGTACTTC.

As concerns this clonotype: An end of the junction does not agree with germline; a read error may underlie this. V is TRBV5-1 and J is TRBJ2-5; D is unclear. The CDR3 is 15 amino acids. The germline gives CDR1 SGHRS, CDR2 YFSETQ. As DNA, the CDR3 is TGCCCCAGCACCCAACTATCAAAGAACCAAGAGACCCAGTACTTC. It translates to CPSTQLSKNQETQYF.

The rearrangement joins TRBV12-3 or TRBV12-4 to TRBJ1-2, with D unclear. This CDR3 comprises 13 residues. Trimming pared 3 bases from V and 5 bases from J, leaving 10 bases between. CDR3 region: CASSFDVKYGYTF. In nucleotides, the CDR3 is TGTGCCAGCAGTTTCGACGTAAAGTATGGCTACACCTTC.

CDR3 sequence: CSASGTGRYEQYF. CDR3 sequence (DNA): TGCAGCGCCTCCGGGACAGGGAGGTACGAGCAGTACTTC. This sequence joins TRBV29-1 and TRBJ2-7, with TRBD1 matching 9 bases. J gave up 4 bases and V 7 bases, and 8 bases lay outside the gene matches. CDR3 length: 13 amino acids. Germline V gives CDR1 SQVTM, CDR2 ANQGSEA.

Many counts were recorded for this clonotype. V and J are TRBV19 and TRBJ1-3; D possibly corresponds to TRBD1 (6 bases). This CDR3 spans 16 amino acids. V was trimmed by 7 bases and J by 3 bases, leaving 19 bases between them. Germline V gene data show CDR1 as LNHDA and CDR2 as SQIVND (reference sequence). The CDR3: CASTPGRGARGNTIYF. Written as DNA, the CDR3 is TGTGCCAGTACTCCCGGACGGGGGGCGCGTGGAAACACCATATATTTT.

V gene TRBV5-4 combines with J gene TRBJ2-1, with 8 bases aligning to TRBD2. The CDR3 consists of 12 residues. The trim removed 5 bases at V and 15 bases at J, leaving 10 bases unmatched. Germline lookup yields CDR1 SGHNT and CDR2 YYREEE (reference sequence). The chain's CDR3 is CASSETGGRRFF. In nucleotides, the CDR3 is TGTGCCAGCAGTGAAACTGGCGGGAGGCGGTTCTTC.

The sample holds many counts of this clonotype. The chain combines TRBV20-1 with TRBJ2-3, with TRBD2 as a possible D gene (5 bases). Germline V gene lookup returns CDR1 DFQATT and CDR2 SNEGSKA (reference sequence). Deletions cut 5 bases from V and 3 bases from J, with 18 bases between. The CDR3 runs 15 residues. CDR3 residues: CSAPYRGASTDTQYF. DNA for the CDR3: TGCAGTGCTCCCTATCGGGGTGCGAGTACAGATACGCAGTATTTT.

The chain has TRBV27 and TRBJ2-3, with 8 bases that match TRBD2. Losses at the gene ends were 7 bases for V and 5 bases for J; bases not matched to a gene: 8. Germline V gene lookup returns CDR1 MNHEY and CDR2 SMNVEV (reference sequence). CDR3 length: 14 residues. The CDR3 nucleotides read TGTGCCAGCATAGAAAGCGGGAGTAAAGATACGCAGTATTTT. It is translated as CASIESGSKDTQYF.

This chain joins TRBV10-1 and TRBJ1-2, with D possibly being TRBD1 (6 bases). The CDR3 loop spans 13 amino acids. The germline V gene has CDR1 WNHNN and CDR2 SYGVQD (reference sequence). V lost 3 bases and J 7 bases, leaving 12 bases between the germline ends. CDR3 DNA sequence: TGCGCCAGCAGTGAATCCAGGGGTTCTGGCTACACCTTC. This gives the protein CASSESRGSGYTF.

The J gene is TRBJ2-1, the V gene TRBV29-1; 7 bases match TRBD2. The CDR3 totals 12 residues. V was pared by 7 bases and J by 12 bases, with 12 bases of the junction left unmatched. CDR1 is SQVTM and CDR2 is ANQGSEA in the germline V gene. The CDR3, as DNA: TGCAGCGGGGAGGGGTCCACAGATACGCAGTTCTTC. Residues: CSGEGSTDTQFF.

This clonotype was picked up a small number of times. The genes are TRBV7-3 and TRBJ2-4; D may match TRBD1 or TRBD2 (5 bases each). CDR1 is SGHTA, CDR2 FQGTGA, per germline. V lost 5 bases and J 0 bases, leaving 20 bases between the germline ends. There are 18 residues in the CDR3. CDR3 nucleotide sequence: TGTGCCAGCAGCCAAAGAGGGACGTCTGCACTAGCCAAAAACATTCAGTACTTC. Translated, it gives CASSQRGTSALAKNIQYF. Variable domain in full (rest from reference TRBV7-3 and TRBJ2-4): GAGVSQTPSNKVTEKGKYVELRCDPISGHTALYWYRQSLGQGPEFLIYFQGTGAADDSGLPNDRFFAVRPEGSVSTLKIQRTERGDSAVYLCASSQRGTSALAKNIQYFGAGTRLSVL.

This clonotype was detected ten times or more. This chain connects TRBV6-5 to TRBJ2-2; no clear D gene. This CDR3 comprises 15 residues. Trimming cost V 0 bases and J 2 bases, with 7 bases left between them. Germline CDR1 MNHEY, CDR2 SVGAGI. The DNA for the CDR3 is TGTGCCAGCAGTTACTCCCATGAAAACACCGGGGAGCTGTTTTTT. This sequence encodes CASSYSHENTGELFF.

This clonotype was recorded at least ten times. This chain joins TRBV5-8 and TRBJ2-2, with D perhaps being TRBD1 or TRBD2 (5 bases each). The CDR3 sequence is 17 residues long. Germline CDR1 reads SGHTS; CDR2 reads YDEGEE. Trimming stripped 1 base from V and 0 bases from J, with 13 bases between. As DNA, the CDR3 is TGTGCCAGCAGCTTGATCGGGGCGGGCGCGAACACCGGGGAGCTGTTTTTT. It codes for CASSLIGAGANTGELFF.

The chain couples TRBV10-3 to TRBJ2-1, with 8 nucleotides matching TRBD2. CDR3 length: 21 residues. The germline V gene has CDR1 ENHRY and CDR2 SYGVKD. With 4 bases clipped from V and 6 bases from J, the junction kept 26 bases outside the gene matches. CDR3 loop: CAISGLTFKREFGPHGNEQFF. In DNA, the CDR3 is TGTGCCATCAGTGGCTTAACATTTAAGCGGGAGTTTGGGCCGCACGGCAATGAGCAGTTCTTC.

V usage is TRBV20-1 and J usage is TRBJ2-1; D may be TRBD1 or TRBD2 (5 bases each). CDR1 and CDR2 from the germline V gene are DFQATT and SNEGSKA (reference sequence). The CDR3 is made up of 11 amino acids. In nucleotides, the CDR3 is TGCAGCGCTGACAGTCGGGGTGAGCAGTTCTTC. It translates to CSADSRGEQFF.

The chain joins TRBV19 to TRBJ2-7; D remains unclear. The CDR3 is 12 residues long. The germline CDR1 and CDR2 sequences are LNHDA and SQIVND (reference sequence). Deletions cut 3 bases from V and 5 bases from J, with 8 bases between. DNA for the CDR3: TGTGCCAGTAGTATGTATGGGAACGAGCAGTACTTC. Its translation is CASSMYGNEQYF.

This clonotype was seen repeatedly, ten times or more. V gene TRBV4-2 combines with J gene TRBJ1-4; D remains unclear. Germline V gene sequence: CDR1 LGHNA, CDR2 YNFKEQ. Trimming left V 8 bases short and J 0 bases short, with 13 bases between. This CDR3 is 15 amino acids long. CDR3 nucleotide sequence: TGTGCCAGCGGTTATTATCTTGCAACTAATGAAAAACTGTTTTTT. As protein: CASGYYLATNEKLFF.

This clonotype occurred many times. The chain is built from TRBV4-2 and TRBJ1-5; possible D gene TRBD1, 6 bases. The CDR3 sequence is 18 residues long. Trimming stripped 3 bases from V and 3 bases from J, with 21 bases between. Germline CDR1 reads LGHNA; CDR2 reads YNFKEQ. CDR3 protein: CASSHHLWGRGPNQPQHF. CDR3 sequence (DNA): TGTGCCAGCAGCCACCACCTTTGGGGGCGAGGGCCCAATCAGCCCCAGCATTTT.

This clonotype has more than one count but fewer than ten. The rearrangement joins TRBV27 to TRBJ2-1; maybe TRBD2 (6 bases). The CDR3 is 16 amino acids. Germline CDR1 reads MNHEY; CDR2 reads SMNVEV (reference sequence). V dropped 5 bases and J dropped 5 bases, with 19 bases sitting between them. The CDR3 DNA reads TGTGCCAGCAGTCTTTCCCCGGGGAGGAGGGACAATGAGCAGTTCTTC. Protein sequence: CASSLSPGRRDNEQFF.

By share, this clonotype ranks as medium-sized. The chain carries TRBV25-1 and TRBJ1-2, with D tentatively TRBD1 (5 bases). Looked up from germline, CDR1 is MGHDK and CDR2 is SYGVNS. The CDR3 is made up of 11 amino acids. Trimming took off 4 bases at V and 8 bases at J, with 8 bases between the two ends. CDR3 nucleotides: TGTGCCAGCAGTGGAGGGACGGGCTACACCTTC. This sequence encodes CASSGGTGYTF.